This T cell receptor beta chain was recorded in a study of beta chain features in type 1 diabetes. Turning to the study itself: Similarity in age, gender and cell yields was seen between patients and healthy donors. Investigators examined around 110 million sorted cells across all samples.

This clone was found a few times. Expressed TCRB transcripts were sequenced, since all the RNA that had been isolated was reverse transcribed. Here immunoSEQ multiplex PCR was the method, and the copy in TCRdb shows in-frame clones only, minus some. The sample lists about 320,000 clones, about 14% occurring once. CDR1 is SGHVS, CDR2 FQNEAQ, per germline. V gave up 3 bases and J gave up 2 bases, with 12 bases separating them. The CDR3 covers 15 residues. Sequenced sample: central memory CD4+ T cells from blood. The receptor was derived from a young man in good health. The chain is built from TRBV7-8 and TRBJ2-3, with D maybe TRBD2 (6 bases). The CDR3 region is CASSFRRELTDTQYF. The DNA for the CDR3 is TGTGCCAGCAGCTTTAGGCGGGAACTCACAGATACGCAGTATTTT. Using reference TRBV7-8 and TRBJ2-3 for the parts outside the CDR3, the full variable domain is GAGVSQSPRYKVAKRGQDVALRCDPISGHVSLFWYQQALGQGPEFLTYFQNEAQLDKSGLPSDRFFAERPEGSVSTLKIQRTQQEDSAVYLCASSFRRELTDTQYFGPGTRLTVL.